The following is a T cell receptor (beta chain) sequence with its context. These data are taken from a study of regulatory T cells in long-lasting Graves disease. Preparation of the TCR library used RNA extracted from PBMCs. Using its own MiXCR run on the reads, TCRdb lists one record per CDR3 protein. In the table there are approximately 590 distinct CDR3 sequences, roughly 67% of which are singletons. The CDR3 has 14 residues. V lost 5 bases and J 3 bases, leaving 12 bases between the germline ends. Germline lookup yields CDR1 SGHNT and CDR2 YENEEA. The gene calls are TRBV11-3 and TRBJ2-3, with D tentatively TRBD1 or TRBD2 (5 bases each). The source of this sequence is a female donor with Graves disease. The material was peripheral blood mononuclear cells (PBMCs), obtained with antithyroid drug treatment, in newly diagnosed or persistent Graves disease (not recorded which). CDR3 in amino acids: CASSPGAGTDTQYF. The CDR3 DNA reads as TGTGCCAGCAGCCCCGGGGCAGGTACAGATACGCAGTATTTT.